This passage covers 4 T cell receptor beta chains from one sample sequenced in a study of T cell responses to AZD1222 COVID-19 vaccine. Here immunoSEQ multiplex PCR was the method, and the copy in TCRdb shows in-frame clones only, minus some. The sample yields 100,000 to 150,000 clones, roughly 93% seen once. The starting material was peripheral blood, obtained on day 0 of AZD1222 vaccination. The receptors originated from an adult in good health.

The chain is built from TRBV18 and TRBJ1-1; D unresolved. V shed 2 bases and J shed 6 bases, with 13 bases lying between them. The CDR3 totals 14 residues. Germline CDR1 and CDR2: KGHSH and LQKENI. The CDR3 DNA follows: TGTGCCAGCTCACCAGGGCCGAACACCGCTGAAGCTTTCTTT. This gives the protein CASSPGPNTAEAFF.

The V gene is TRBV7-6, the J gene TRBJ2-3; 13 nucleotides align to TRBD2. CDR1 is SGHVS and CDR2 is FNYEAQ in the germline V gene. CDR3 length equals 18 residues. The ends lost 4 bases at V and 3 bases at J; junction bases unmatched: 10. In nucleotides, the CDR3 is TGTGCCAGCAGCTCCGGACTAGCGGGAGCCGGGTTGACAGATACGCAGTATTTT. Protein product: CASSSGLAGAGLTDTQYF.

The genes are TRBV27 and TRBJ2-2; D is ambiguous. V was cut by 5 bases and J by 6 bases, with 7 bases left in between. The CDR3 length is 12 residues. Germline CDR1 and CDR2: MNHEY and SMNVEV (reference sequence). The CDR3 DNA sequence: TGTGCCAGCAGTCCCTCGGCCGGGGAGCTGTTTTTT. It encodes CASSPSAGELFF.

The chain recombines TRBV11-2 with TRBJ1-1; 8 nucleotides line up with TRBD1. The CDR3 is 18 residues long. Germline trimming cut 5 bases from V and 1 base from J; bases unmatched to any gene: 15. The germline V gene encodes CDR1 SGHAT and CDR2 FQNNGV. DNA for the CDR3: TGTGCCAGCAGCCGCGGCAGGGGGGACAGGACACCGAACACTGAAGCTTTCTTT. Protein sequence: CASSRGRGDRTPNTEAFF.